This is a list of T cell receptor beta chains from one sample in a study of pediatric ulcerative colitis. Assay: immunoSEQ multiplex PCR; the TCRdb copy retains only in-frame clones and omits some. The sample yields 60,000 to 75,000 clones, 70% to 80% seen once. Material: blood. These receptors were taken from a boy younger than 18 with moderate ulcerative colitis. The CDR3 runs from the conserved cysteine through the conserved F or W. The D gene is left open where the match is weak. Clone sizes are given selectively: once, few, many, or a class where the clone is expanded.

clone_size	v_call	d_call	j_call	cdr3_aa	cdr3_nt
-	TRBV10-1	TRBD1	TRBJ1-2	CASSAGTEVYGYTF	TGCGCCAGCAGTGCGGGGACAGAAGTCTACGGCTACACCTTC
-	TRBV18	-	TRBJ2-7	CASSPVGGMNEQYF	TGTGCCAGCTCACCGGTAGGGGGTATGAACGAGCAGTACTTC
-	TRBV5-1	TRBD1	TRBJ1-1	CASSPGTGEAFF	TGCGCCAGCAGCCCGGGGACAGGGGAAGCTTTCTTT
-	TRBV5-6	-	TRBJ1-1	CASSLDVFGQVGRAFF	TGTGCCAGCAGCTTGGACGTCTTCGGGCAGGTCGGGCGTGCTTTCTTT
-	TRBV6-1	-	TRBJ1-4	CASSVHGGANEKLFF	TGTGCCAGCAGTGTACATGGGGGCGCGAATGAAAAACTGTTTTTT
-	TRBV9	TRBD1	TRBJ1-1	CASSPRDSYGANTEAFF	TGTGCCAGCAGCCCAAGGGACAGTTATGGGGCGAACACTGAAGCTTTCTTT
-	TRBV30	-	TRBJ1-4	CAWSVQGGGEKLFF	TGTGCCTGGAGTGTGCAGGGCGGAGGTGAAAAACTGTTTTTT
-	TRBV13	TRBD1	TRBJ1-5	CASSKQGASQPQHF	TGTGCCAGCAGTAAACAGGGGGCCAGCCAGCCCCAGCATTTT
-	TRBV2	-	TRBJ2-7	CASSKGLSYEQYF	TGTGCCAGCAGTAAGGGCCTCTCCTACGAGCAGTACTTC
-	TRBV5-5	-	TRBJ2-7	CASSPERRNEQYF	TGTGCCAGCAGCCCAGAGCGGAGGAACGAGCAGTACTTC
-	TRBV2	-	TRBJ1-2	CATRTDLLGYTF	TGTGCCACCCGGACAGATCTGCTTGGCTACACCTTC
-	TRBV27	TRBD1	TRBJ1-1	CASSFRGFGTEAFF	TGTGCCAGCAGTTTCAGGGGGTTCGGCACTGAAGCTTTCTTT
-	TRBV6-5	-	TRBJ1-2	CASSYSVTGRYGYTF	TGTGCCAGCAGTTACTCGGTTACAGGGAGGTATGGCTACACCTTC
-	TRBV6-4	-	TRBJ1-2	CASSDSVKAGGYTF	TGTGCCAGCAGTGACTCGGTCAAAGCTGGCGGCTACACCTTC
-	TRBV28	-	TRBJ1-2	CASTPSTYTYGYTF	TGTGCCAGCACTCCATCCACCTACACCTATGGCTACACCTTC
-	TRBV13	TRBD2	TRBJ2-1	CASSSGGDAYNEQFF	TGTGCCAGCAGCTCGGGGGGTGACGCCTACAATGAGCAGTTCTTC
few	TRBV7-9	TRBD1	TRBJ1-1	CASSLARTGGEAFF	TGTGCCAGCAGCTTAGCCCGGACAGGGGGTGAAGCTTTCTTT
-	TRBV6-5	-	TRBJ2-7	CASSYGREQYF	TGTGCCAGCAGTTACGGAAGGGAGCAGTACTTC
-	TRBV30	-	TRBJ2-2	CASRQNIGTGELFF	TGTGCCTCCCGCCAGAACATAGGGACCGGGGAGCTGTTTTTT
-	TRBV19	TRBD1	TRBJ2-7	CASSFTWAPGTGYEQYF	TGTGCCAGTAGTTTTACCTGGGCTCCCGGGACAGGGTACGAGCAGTACTTC
-	TRBV19	-	TRBJ1-5	CASRDRSGQPQHF	TGTGCCAGTAGAGACAGGAGCGGTCAGCCCCAGCATTTT
-	TRBV9	-	TRBJ1-1	CASSVADTEAFF	TGTGCCAGCAGCGTAGCTGACACTGAAGCTTTCTTT
medium-sized	TRBV5-5	-	TRBJ2-7	CASSLEGSSYEQYF	TGTGCCAGCAGCTTGGAAGGCAGCTCCTACGAGCAGTACTTC
-	TRBV5-8	-	TRBJ1-2	CASSPTRDYGYTF	TGTGCCAGCAGCCCGACCAGGGATTATGGCTACACCTTC
-	TRBV2	TRBD1	TRBJ1-1	CASSEGRGRRGNTEAFF	TGTGCCAGCAGTGAAGGGAGGGGGCGCCGGGGAAACACTGAAGCTTTCTTT
-	TRBV12-5	-	TRBJ1-1	CASSWQGTTEAFF	TGTGCTTCCTCATGGCAGGGGACCACTGAAGCTTTCTTT